This T cell receptor beta chain appears in the sequencing data of a study of shared clonotypes between healthy human individuals. Study background: The study used three CD4 naive, three CD4 memory, two CD8 naive and one CD8 memory plate per donor. General study points: Naive CD4 clonotypes overlapped across a handful of donors at approximately 4.5%.

The germline V gene encodes CDR1 MNHEY and CDR2 SMNVEV (reference sequence). There are 15 residues in the CDR3. Trimming at V came to 6 bases and at J to 2 bases, leaving 5 bases not matched to a gene. The repertoire was sequenced with immunoSEQ multiplex PCR; TCRdb's copy has only in-frame clones and lacks some. The repertoire consists of 1.6 million or so clones, with roughly 96% occurring once and the leading ten covering over 1%. On this clone itself: Its antigen is undetermined.

This clonotype was obtained from a man in his thirties or forties in good health. The sequenced sample consisted of naive CD4+ T cells sorted from blood. Subset meaning: CD45RA+ positively selected. The V call is TRBV27, the J call TRBJ2-1, with TRBD1 matching 9 bases. CDR3 amino acids: CASRGTGGAYNEQFF. The DNA for the CDR3 is TGTGCCAGCAGAGGTACAGGGGGCGCCTACAATGAGCAGTTCTTC.